Below, 25 T cell receptor beta chains from the same sample are listed, as sequenced in a study of cytomegalovirus exposure and HLA in healthy donors (TCRdb year 2017). Receptors were amplified or captured by the immunoSEQ multiplex PCR assay. For the multiplex PCR, a mixture combining 60 forward primers for TCR Vbeta segments and 13 reverse primers for TCR Jbeta segments was used. Sourced from immuneACCESS, this table was stored by TCRdb with only in-frame sequences that have V and J called. A share of the clones is absent; for the studies checked, an unresolved V gene accounts for under half, and the remainder has no known explanation. For this sample the table gives around 150,000 clones, of which around four fifths were detected only once. Of the sample, around 2.1% is held by the ten largest clones. The sample consisted of PBMCs. These receptors were collected from a female donor in good health and CMV-seronegative.

This clone has a handful of counts. The V gene is TRBV4-2, the J gene TRBJ1-4, with D unclear. The V gene's germline CDR1 is LGHNA and CDR2 YNFKEQ. Deletions cut 3 bases from V and 8 bases from J, with 10 bases between. CDR3 size: 13 residues. In nucleotides, the CDR3 is TGTGCCAGCAGCCAGAGGGTCAGGGAAAAACTGTTTTTT. Protein product: CASSQRVREKLFF.

The chain employs TRBV2 and TRBJ1-2; 8 nucleotides match TRBD1. The length of the CDR3 is 14 residues. CDR1 and CDR2 from the germline V gene are SNHLY and FYNNEI. V trimming: 4 bases; J trimming: 4 bases; junction bases outside the gene matches: 5. CDR3 sequence (DNA): TGTGCCAGCAGTGGGACAGGGTCGGCCTATGGCTACACCTTC. It encodes CASSGTGSAYGYTF.

The chain combines TRBV12-5 with TRBJ2-7; 10 nucleotides line up with TRBD1. Germline lookup yields CDR1 LGHNT and CDR2 FRNRAP. V dropped 2 bases and J dropped 7; count of bases not matched to a gene: 14. The CDR3 loop spans 17 amino acids. The CDR3 DNA follows: TGTGCTAGTGGTTTGACCCCCGGGACAGGGGTCTCGGGGGAGCAGTACTTC. It specifies CASGLTPGTGVSGEQYF.

The V and J genes are TRBV9 and TRBJ2-7; 7 bases match TRBD1. From germline, CDR1 is SGDLS and CDR2 YYNGEE. Germline trimming cut 0 bases from V and 2 bases from J; bases unmatched to any gene: 5. The CDR3 runs 15 residues. The CDR3 sequence: CASSVGGQGAYEQYF. CDR3 sequence (DNA): TGTGCCAGCAGCGTAGGAGGGCAGGGGGCCTACGAGCAGTACTTC.

V gene TRBV11-2 combines with J gene TRBJ2-1; 10 nucleotides match TRBD2. From germline, CDR1 is SGHAT and CDR2 FQNNGV. The ends lost 2 bases at V and 4 bases at J; junction bases unmatched: 2. CDR3 length: 15 residues. CDR3 DNA sequence: TGTGCCAGCAGCTTACAGCGGGGGGGGTACAATGAGCAGTTCTTC. Its protein product is CASSLQRGGYNEQFF.

This clone was detected only a few times. The chain uses TRBV27 and TRBJ2-7; 13 positions match TRBD2. Germline loops: CDR1 MNHEY, CDR2 SMNVEV (reference sequence). There are 15 residues in the CDR3. V dropped 7 bases and J dropped 7; count of bases not matched to a gene: 10. The CDR3, as DNA: TGTGCCAGCACTTCAACTAGCGGGGGGGCCCGGGAGCAGTACTTC. This translates into CASTSTSGGAREQYF.

This chain uses TRBV11-3 with TRBJ1-6; D unclear. The V gene's germline CDR1 is SGHNT and CDR2 YENEEA. The CDR3 extends over 13 amino acids. V shed 0 bases and J shed 9 bases, with 6 bases lying between them. The CDR3 DNA follows: TGTGCCAGCAGCTTAGAGGCCATTTCACCCCTCCACTTT. This sequence encodes CASSLEAISPLHF.

In this sample, this clone turned up a few times. The chain uses TRBV7-8 and TRBJ1-5, with 8 bases aligning to TRBD1. This CDR3 is 14 amino acids long. Germline trimming cut 5 bases from V and 2 bases from J; bases unmatched to any gene: 2. Germline lookup yields CDR1 SGHVS and CDR2 FQNEAQ. The CDR3 loop is CASSRGQGNQPQHF. The CDR3 DNA follows: TGTGCCAGCAGCCGGGGACAGGGCAATCAGCCCCAGCATTTT.

The rearrangement links TRBV15 to TRBJ2-3; 9 bases map to TRBD2. CDR1 and CDR2 from the germline V gene are LNHNV and YYDKDF (reference sequence). V gave up 0 bases and J gave up 2 bases; unmatched junction bases: 9. The CDR3 is 18 amino acids. CDR3 sequence reads: CATSRDLWASGVTDTQYF. The CDR3 nucleotides are TGTGCCACCAGCAGAGATCTATGGGCTAGCGGGGTCACAGATACGCAGTATTTT.

V gene TRBV7-2 combines with J gene TRBJ2-7; maybe TRBD1 (6 bases). Trimming took off 3 bases at V and 2 bases at J, with 11 bases between the two ends. The germline V gene encodes CDR1 SGHTA and CDR2 FQGNSA. There are 14 residues in the CDR3. The CDR3 is CASSLDSGTYEQYF. CDR3 in DNA: TGTGCCAGCAGCTTGGACAGCGGAACCTACGAGCAGTACTTC.

The chain has TRBV2 and TRBJ1-4; D perhaps matches TRBD1 (5 bases). In germline, CDR1 is SNHLY, CDR2 FYNNEI. This CDR3 is built from 15 residues. Trimming removed 6 bases at V and 7 bases at J, with 18 bases between. The CDR3 DNA sequence: TGTGCCAGCAGGTCTCGGGGGTTGGAAACTGAAAAACTGTTTTTT. Its protein product is CASRSRGLETEKLFF.

This chain links TRBV5-1 with TRBJ2-5, with 9 bases matching TRBD2. Germline CDR1 and CDR2: SGHRS and YFSETQ. The junction had 10 bases not matched to a gene; V was cut back by 2 bases and J by 5 bases. This CDR3 comprises 16 residues. The CDR3 is CASSLGAGGRTETQYF. DNA for the CDR3: TGCGCCAGCAGCTTAGGAGCGGGGGGCAGAACGGAGACCCAGTACTTC.

This clone was seen only once. J is TRBJ2-2 and V is TRBV6-1, with 8 bases lining up with TRBD1. V shed 5 bases and J 4 bases; nucleotides not matched to a gene: 9. The V gene's germline CDR1 is MNHNS and CDR2 SASEGT. The CDR3 is 16 amino acids. In DNA, the CDR3 is TGTGCCAGCAGTCAAGAGACAGGGGCGGCCACCGGGGAGCTGTTTTTT. Amino acids: CASSQETGAATGELFF.

The genes are TRBV4-1 and TRBJ1-1, with 9 positions matching TRBD1. Germline V gives CDR1 MGHRA, CDR2 YSYEKL. V dropped 7 bases and J dropped 5; count of bases not matched to a gene: 17. The CDR3 extends over 17 amino acids. CDR3 protein: CASIGPVPGTGITEAFF. The CDR3 DNA reads as TGCGCCAGCATCGGCCCTGTACCCGGGACAGGGATTACTGAAGCTTTCTTT.

V is TRBV19 and J is TRBJ1-5; D unresolved. CDR1 is LNHDA, CDR2 SQIVND, per germline (reference sequence). This CDR3 spans 15 amino acids. V was shortened by 7 bases and J by 0 bases, with 13 bases between the two germline ends. The CDR3 spells CASTPGFDSNQPQHF. Here the CDR3 DNA reads TGTGCCAGTACCCCCGGGTTTGATAGCAATCAGCCCCAGCATTTT.

The rearrangement uses TRBV10-2 and TRBJ2-4; possibly TRBD1 for D (5 bases). Germline lookup yields CDR1 WSHSY and CDR2 SAAADI. The germline V and J ends were trimmed by 3 bases and 7 bases, with 22 bases remaining between them. The CDR3 is 17 amino acids. CDR3 nucleotides: TGCGCCAGCAGTGACCAACAGGTTGCCCCCAGGGATAACATTCAGTACTTC. The encoded protein is CASSDQQVAPRDNIQYF.

This clone has just one count. This chain links TRBV2 with TRBJ1-2; possibly TRBD1 for D (5 bases). The CDR3 length is 12 residues. Germline loops: CDR1 SNHLY, CDR2 FYNNEI. Between the trimmed V and J ends, which lost 6 bases and 6 bases, there was a span of 11 bases. The chain's CDR3 is CASRVGGDGYTF. DNA of the CDR3: TGTGCCAGCAGAGTGGGGGGGGATGGCTACACCTTC.

V usage is TRBV6-5 and J usage is TRBJ1-5; D is possibly TRBD1 (5 bases). The V end lost 2 bases, the J end lost 6 bases, and 8 bases lay between the germline ends. There are 13 residues in the CDR3. The germline V gene has CDR1 MNHEY and CDR2 SVGAGI. CDR3 amino acids: CASSYGASQPQHF. The CDR3 DNA sequence: TGTGCCAGCAGTTACGGGGCTAGTCAGCCCCAGCATTTT.

The chain links TRBV6-6 to TRBJ1-4, with D possibly being TRBD1 (6 bases). This CDR3 contains 14 residues. The V gene lost 4 bases and the J gene lost 7 bases, with 13 bases spanning the gap. Germline CDR1 reads MNHNY; CDR2 reads SVGAGI (reference sequence). CDR3 sequence reads: CASSSTGRIEKLFF. The CDR3 DNA sequence: TGTGCCAGCAGTTCGACAGGACGCATTGAAAAACTGTTTTTT.

J is TRBJ2-7 and V is TRBV2; the D is unclear. The germline V and J ends were trimmed by 6 bases and 6 bases, with 9 bases remaining between them. Germline assignment: CDR1 SNHLY and CDR2 FYNNEI. The CDR3 sequence is 11 residues long. The CDR3 protein is CASRSETEQYF. Here the CDR3 DNA reads TGTGCCAGCAGGTCGGAGACCGAGCAGTACTTC.

V and J are TRBV5-6 and TRBJ2-3; TRBD2 agrees at 9 bases. V gave up 4 bases and J gave up 5 bases; unmatched junction bases: 11. The CDR3 runs 16 residues. Germline V gives CDR1 SGHDT, CDR2 YYEEEE. The CDR3 spells CASSPRVAGDVDTQYF. CDR3 sequence (DNA): TGTGCCAGCAGCCCGAGGGTAGCGGGAGATGTAGATACGCAGTATTTT.

J is TRBJ2-1 and V is TRBV5-1; tentative D call: TRBD2 (6 bases). V lost 3 bases and J 6 bases, leaving 16 bases between the germline ends. The CDR3 has 15 amino acids. The germline CDR1 and CDR2 sequences are SGHRS and YFSETQ. The CDR3 DNA is TGCGCCAGCAGCTGGAGGGATGGCAGCCCCAATGAGCAGTTCTTC. Translation: CASSWRDGSPNEQFF.

The chain has TRBV9 and TRBJ2-2; D might be TRBD2 (5 bases). The V end lost 0 bases, the J end lost 5 bases, and 8 bases lay between the germline ends. CDR1 is SGDLS, CDR2 YYNGEE, per germline. The CDR3 extends over 14 amino acids. The CDR3 here is CASSVATGTGELFF. The CDR3 DNA is TGTGCCAGCAGCGTAGCTACGGGGACCGGGGAGCTGTTTTTT.

V is TRBV7-9 and J is TRBJ2-7, with unresolved D. CDR1 SEHNR and CDR2 FQNEAQ come from the germline V gene (reference sequence). The CDR3 contains 14 residues. V was trimmed by 5 bases and J by 0 bases, leaving 11 bases between them. In nucleotides, the CDR3 is TGTGCCAGCAGCCCCCGACTGAGCTCCTACGAGCAGTACTTC. Protein sequence: CASSPRLSSYEQYF.

A remark on this clone: The junction and the germline gene differ at one end; a read error may be behind it. This chain joins TRBV27 and TRBJ2-4, with D possibly TRBD1 on 5 matching bases. The CDR3 spans 14 residues. Germline V gene data show CDR1 as MNHEY and CDR2 as SMNVEV (reference sequence). The CDR3 spells CASSLSGAENSQYF. The CDR3 DNA sequence: TGTGCCAGCAGTTTATCAGGGGCGGAAAACAGTCAGTACTTC.